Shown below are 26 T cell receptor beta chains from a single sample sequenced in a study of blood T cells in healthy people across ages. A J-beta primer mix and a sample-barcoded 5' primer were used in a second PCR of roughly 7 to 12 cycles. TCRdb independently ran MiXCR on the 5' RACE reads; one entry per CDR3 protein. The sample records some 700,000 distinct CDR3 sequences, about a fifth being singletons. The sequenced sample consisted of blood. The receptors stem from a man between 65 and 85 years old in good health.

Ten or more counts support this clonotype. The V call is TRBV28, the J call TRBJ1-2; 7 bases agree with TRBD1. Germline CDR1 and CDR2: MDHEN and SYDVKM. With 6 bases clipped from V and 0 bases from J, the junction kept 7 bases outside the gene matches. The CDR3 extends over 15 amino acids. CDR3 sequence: CASSRGQPSNYGYTF. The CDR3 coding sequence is TGTGCCAGCAGCAGGGGACAGCCCTCTAACTATGGCTACACCTTC.

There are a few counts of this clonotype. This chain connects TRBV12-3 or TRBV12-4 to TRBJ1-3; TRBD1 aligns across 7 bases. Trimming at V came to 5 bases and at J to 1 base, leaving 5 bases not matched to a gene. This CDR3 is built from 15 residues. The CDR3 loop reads CASSPRGQSGNTIYF. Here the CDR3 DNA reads TGTGCCAGCAGTCCCCGGGGACAGTCTGGAAACACCATATATTTT.

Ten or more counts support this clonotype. This CDR3 is CASSFGQNYGYTF. The DNA of the CDR3 is TGTGCCAGCAGCTTTGGGCAAAACTATGGCTACACCTTC. The chain joins TRBV7-9 to TRBJ1-2; D is unresolved. The CDR3 totals 13 residues. Germline CDR1 is SEHNR and CDR2 is FQNEAQ (reference sequence). Trimming removed 3 bases from V and 2 bases from J, with 7 bases in between.

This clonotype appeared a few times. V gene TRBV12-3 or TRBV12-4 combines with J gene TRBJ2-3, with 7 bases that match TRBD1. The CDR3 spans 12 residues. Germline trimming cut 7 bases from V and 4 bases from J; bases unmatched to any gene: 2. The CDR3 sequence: CASNRGSDTQYF. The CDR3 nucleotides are TGTGCCAGCAACAGGGGTTCAGATACGCAGTATTTT.

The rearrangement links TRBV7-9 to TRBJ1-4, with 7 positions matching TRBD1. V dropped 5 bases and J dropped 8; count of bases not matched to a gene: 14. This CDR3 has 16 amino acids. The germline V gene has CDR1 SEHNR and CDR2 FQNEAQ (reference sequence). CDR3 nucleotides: TGTGCCAGCAGCCCGGGACAGACTCGCAGAGAGGAAAAACTGTTTTTT. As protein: CASSPGQTRREEKLFF.

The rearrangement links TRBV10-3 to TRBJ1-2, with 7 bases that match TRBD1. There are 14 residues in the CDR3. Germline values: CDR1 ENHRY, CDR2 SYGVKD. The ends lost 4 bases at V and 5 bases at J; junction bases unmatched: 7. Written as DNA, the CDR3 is TGTGCCATCAGTGGTTCGGGACAGACTTATGGCTACACCTTC. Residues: CAISGSGQTYGYTF.

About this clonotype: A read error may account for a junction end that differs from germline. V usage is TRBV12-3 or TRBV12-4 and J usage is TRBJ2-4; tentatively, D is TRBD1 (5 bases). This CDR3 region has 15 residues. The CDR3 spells CASSLQGTAKNIQSF. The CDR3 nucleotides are TGTGCCAGCAGTTTACAGGGAACGGCCAAAAACATTCAGTCCTTC.

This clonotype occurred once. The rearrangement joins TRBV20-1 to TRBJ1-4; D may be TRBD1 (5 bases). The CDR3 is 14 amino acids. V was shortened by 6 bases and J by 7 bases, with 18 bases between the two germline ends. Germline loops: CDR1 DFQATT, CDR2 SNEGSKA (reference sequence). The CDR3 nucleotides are TGCAGTGCCCCACGGGGCCTCCAGGGTGAAAAACTGTTTTTT. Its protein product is CSAPRGLQGEKLFF.

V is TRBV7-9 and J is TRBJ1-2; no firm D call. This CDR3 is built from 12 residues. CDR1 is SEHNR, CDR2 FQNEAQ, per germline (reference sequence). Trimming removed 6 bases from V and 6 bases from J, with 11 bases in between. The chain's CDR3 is CASRTNRDGYTF. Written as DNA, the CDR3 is TGTGCCAGCAGGACAAATCGCGATGGCTACACCTTC.

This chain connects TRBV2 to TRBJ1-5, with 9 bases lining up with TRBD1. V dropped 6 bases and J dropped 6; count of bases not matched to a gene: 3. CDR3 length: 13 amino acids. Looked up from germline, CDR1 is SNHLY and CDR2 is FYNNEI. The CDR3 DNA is TGTGCCAGCAGGGGACAGGGAGCTCAGCCCCAGCATTTT. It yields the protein CASRGQGAQPQHF.

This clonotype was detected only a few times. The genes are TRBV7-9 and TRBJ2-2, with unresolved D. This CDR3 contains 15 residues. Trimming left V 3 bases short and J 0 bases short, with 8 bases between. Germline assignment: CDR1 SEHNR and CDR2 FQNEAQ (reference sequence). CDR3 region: CASSLTATNTGELFF. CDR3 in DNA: TGTGCCAGCAGCTTGACGGCCACGAACACCGGGGAGCTGTTTTTT.

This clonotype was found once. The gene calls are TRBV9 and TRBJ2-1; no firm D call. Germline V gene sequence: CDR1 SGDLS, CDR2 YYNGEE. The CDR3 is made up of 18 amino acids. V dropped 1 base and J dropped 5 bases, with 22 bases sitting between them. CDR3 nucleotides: TGTGCCAGCAGCGTACCAGTGGGTCCGGCGGAGTTACACAATGAGCAGTTCTTC. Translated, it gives CASSVPVGPAELHNEQFF.

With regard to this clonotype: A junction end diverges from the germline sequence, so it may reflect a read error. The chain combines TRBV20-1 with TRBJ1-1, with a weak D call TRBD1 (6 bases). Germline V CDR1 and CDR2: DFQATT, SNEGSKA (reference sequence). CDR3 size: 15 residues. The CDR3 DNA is TGCAGCGCTAGAGACGGACGGGAACGGGACACTGGAGCTTTCTTT. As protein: CSARDGRERDTGAFF.

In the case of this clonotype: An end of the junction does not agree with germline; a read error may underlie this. CDR3 residues: CSSAKETQYF. The CDR3 nucleotides read TGTTCCTCCGCAAAAGAGACCCAGTACTTC. The chain links TRBV20-1 to TRBJ2-5; no clear D. The CDR3 totals 10 residues. Germline V CDR1 and CDR2: DFQATT, SNEGSKA (reference sequence).

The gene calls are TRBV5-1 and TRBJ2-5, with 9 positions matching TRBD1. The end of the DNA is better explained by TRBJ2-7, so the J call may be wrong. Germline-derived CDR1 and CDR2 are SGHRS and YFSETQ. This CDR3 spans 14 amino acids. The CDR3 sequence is CASSDRDRANEQYF. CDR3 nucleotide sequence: TGCGCCAGCAGCGACCGGGACAGGGCCAACGAGCAGTACTTC.

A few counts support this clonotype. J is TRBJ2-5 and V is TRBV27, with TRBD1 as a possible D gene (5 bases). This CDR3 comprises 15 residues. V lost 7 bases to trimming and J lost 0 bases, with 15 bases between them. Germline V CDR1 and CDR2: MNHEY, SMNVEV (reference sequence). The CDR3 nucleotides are TGTGCCAGCACCATGACAGCCCGGTACCAAGAGACCCAGTACTTC. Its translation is CASTMTARYQETQYF.

The CDR3 loop reads CASSHVLAMRNEQFF. CDR3 bases: TGTGCCAGCAGCCACGTACTAGCAATGAGGAATGAGCAGTTCTTC. The rearrangement uses TRBV14 and TRBJ2-1; D possibly corresponds to TRBD2 (6 bases). The germline V and J ends were trimmed by 3 bases and 7 bases, with 16 bases remaining between them. CDR1 SGHDN and CDR2 FVKESK come from the germline V gene. This CDR3 comprises 15 residues.

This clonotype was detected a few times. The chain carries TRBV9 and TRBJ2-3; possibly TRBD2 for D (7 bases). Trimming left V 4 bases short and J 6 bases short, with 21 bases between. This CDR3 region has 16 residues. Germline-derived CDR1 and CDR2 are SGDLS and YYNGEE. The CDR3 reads CASSPQPRGAGDTQYF. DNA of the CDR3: TGTGCCAGCAGCCCACAGCCCCGGGGGGCAGGGGATACGCAGTATTTT.

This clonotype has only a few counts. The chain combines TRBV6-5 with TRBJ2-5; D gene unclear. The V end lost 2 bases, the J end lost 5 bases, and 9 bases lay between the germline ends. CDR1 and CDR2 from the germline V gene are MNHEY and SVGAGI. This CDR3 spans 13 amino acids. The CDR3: CASSYISQETQYF. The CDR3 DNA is TGTGCCAGCAGTTACATAAGCCAGGAGACCCAGTACTTC.

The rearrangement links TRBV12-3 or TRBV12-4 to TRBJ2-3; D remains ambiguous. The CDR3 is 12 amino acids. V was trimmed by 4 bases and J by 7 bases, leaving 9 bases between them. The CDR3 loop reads CASSSYVNTQYF. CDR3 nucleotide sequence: TGTGCCAGCAGTTCATACGTCAATACGCAGTATTTT.

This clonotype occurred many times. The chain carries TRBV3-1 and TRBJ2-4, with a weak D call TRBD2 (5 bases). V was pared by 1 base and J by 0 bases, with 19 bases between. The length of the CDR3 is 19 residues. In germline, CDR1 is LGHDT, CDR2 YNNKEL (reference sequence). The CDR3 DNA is TGTGCCAGCAGCCAAGTAGGTATTGCGGGCGCAGTAGCCAAAAACATTCAGTACTTC. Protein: CASSQVGIAGAVAKNIQYF.

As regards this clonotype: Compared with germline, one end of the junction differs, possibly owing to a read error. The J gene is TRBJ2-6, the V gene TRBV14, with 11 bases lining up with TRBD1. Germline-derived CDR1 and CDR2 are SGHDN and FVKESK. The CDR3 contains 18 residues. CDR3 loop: CARSQDGQGASGANVLTF. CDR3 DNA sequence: TGTGCCAGAAGCCAAGATGGACAGGGGGCTTCAGGGGCCAACGTCCTGACTTTC. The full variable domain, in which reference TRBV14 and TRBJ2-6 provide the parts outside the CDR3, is EAGVTQFPSHSVIEKGQTVTLRCDPISGHDNLYWYRRVMGKEIKFLLHFVKESKQDESGMPNNRFLAERTGGTYSTLKVQPAELEDSGVYFCARSQDGQGASGANVLTFGAGSRLTVL.

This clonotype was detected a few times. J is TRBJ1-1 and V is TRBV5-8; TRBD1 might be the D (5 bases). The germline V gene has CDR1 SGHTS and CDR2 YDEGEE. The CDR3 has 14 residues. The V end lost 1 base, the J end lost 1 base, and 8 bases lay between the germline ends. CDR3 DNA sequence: TGTGCCAGCAGCTTGCGGAGGGGGAACACTGAAGCTTTCTTT. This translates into CASSLRRGNTEAFF. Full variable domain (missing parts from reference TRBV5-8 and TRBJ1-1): EAGVTQSPTHLIKTRGQQATLRCSPISGHTSVYWYQQALGLGLQFLLWYDEGEERNRGNFPPRFSGRQFPNYSSELNVNALELEDSALYLCASSLRRGNTEAFFGQGTRLTVV.

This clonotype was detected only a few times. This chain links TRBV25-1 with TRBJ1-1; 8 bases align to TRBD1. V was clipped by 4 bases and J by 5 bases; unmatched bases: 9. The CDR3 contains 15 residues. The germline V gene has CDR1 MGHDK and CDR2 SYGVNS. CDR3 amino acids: CASSGFQGAMTEAFF. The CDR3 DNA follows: TGTGCCAGCAGTGGTTTTCAGGGGGCGATGACTGAAGCTTTCTTT.

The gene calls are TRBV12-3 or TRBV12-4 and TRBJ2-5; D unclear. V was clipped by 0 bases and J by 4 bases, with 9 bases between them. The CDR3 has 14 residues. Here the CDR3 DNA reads TGTGCCAGCAGTTTAGCGCTTTCCTTAGAGACCCAGTACTTC. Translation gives CASSLALSLETQYF.

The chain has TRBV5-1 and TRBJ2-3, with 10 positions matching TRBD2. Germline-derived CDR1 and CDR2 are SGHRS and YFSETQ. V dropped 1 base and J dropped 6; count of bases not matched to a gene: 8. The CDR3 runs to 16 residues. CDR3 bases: TGCGCCAGCAGCTTGAAGGTAGCGGGAGGTTTCGATACGCAGTATTTT. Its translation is CASSLKVAGGFDTQYF. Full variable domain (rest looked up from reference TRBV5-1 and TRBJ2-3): KAGVTQTPRYLIKTRGQQVTLSCSPISGHRSVSWYQQTPGQGLQFLFEYFSETQRNKGNFPGRFSGRQFSNSRSEMNVSTLELGDSALYLCASSLKVAGGFDTQYFGPGTRLTVL.